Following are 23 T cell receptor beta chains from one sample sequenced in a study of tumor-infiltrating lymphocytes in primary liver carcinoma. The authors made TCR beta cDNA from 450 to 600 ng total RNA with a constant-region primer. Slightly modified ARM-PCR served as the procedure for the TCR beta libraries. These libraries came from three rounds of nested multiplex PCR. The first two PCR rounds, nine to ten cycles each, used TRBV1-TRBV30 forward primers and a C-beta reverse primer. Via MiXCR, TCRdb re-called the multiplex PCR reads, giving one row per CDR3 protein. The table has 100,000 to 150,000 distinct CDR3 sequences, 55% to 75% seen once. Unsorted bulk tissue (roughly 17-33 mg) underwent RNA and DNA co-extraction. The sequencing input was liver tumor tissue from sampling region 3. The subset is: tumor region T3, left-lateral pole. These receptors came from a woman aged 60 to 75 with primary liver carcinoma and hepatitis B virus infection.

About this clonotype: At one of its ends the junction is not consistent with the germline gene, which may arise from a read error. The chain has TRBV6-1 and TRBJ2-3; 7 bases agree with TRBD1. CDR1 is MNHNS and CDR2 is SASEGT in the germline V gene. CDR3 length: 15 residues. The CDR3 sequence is CASSEAKGGTGTQYF. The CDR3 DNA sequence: TGTGCCAGCAGTGAAGCGAAAGGGGGCACAGGTACGCAGTATTTT.

The CDR3 DNA reads TGTGCCAGCACACGGAGCTCTGGGGCCAACGTCCTGACTTTC. Protein sequence: CASTRSSGANVLTF. This chain joins TRBV2 and TRBJ2-6; no clear D. Trimming removed 7 bases at V and 0 bases at J, with 7 bases between. Looked up from germline, CDR1 is SNHLY and CDR2 is FYNNEI. There are 14 residues in the CDR3.

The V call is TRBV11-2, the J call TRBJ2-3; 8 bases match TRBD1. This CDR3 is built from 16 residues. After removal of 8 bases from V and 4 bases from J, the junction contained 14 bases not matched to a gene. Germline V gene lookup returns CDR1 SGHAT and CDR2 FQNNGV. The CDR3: CASCPTRLQGADTQYF. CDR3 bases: TGTGCCAGCTGTCCAACCCGGTTACAGGGGGCAGATACGCAGTATTTT. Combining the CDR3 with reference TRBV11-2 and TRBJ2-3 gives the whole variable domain EAGVAQSPRYKIIEKRQSVAFWCNPISGHATLYWYQQILGQGPKLLIQFQNNGVVDDSQLPKDRFSAERLKGVDSTLKIQPAKLEDSAVYLCASCPTRLQGADTQYFGPGTRLTVL.

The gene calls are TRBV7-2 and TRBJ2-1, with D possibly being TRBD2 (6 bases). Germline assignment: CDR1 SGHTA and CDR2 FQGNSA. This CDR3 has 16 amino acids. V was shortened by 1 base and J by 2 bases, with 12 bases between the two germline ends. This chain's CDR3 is CASSLEVGLTYNEQFF. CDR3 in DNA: TGTGCCAGCAGCTTAGAAGTCGGACTAACCTACAATGAGCAGTTCTTC.

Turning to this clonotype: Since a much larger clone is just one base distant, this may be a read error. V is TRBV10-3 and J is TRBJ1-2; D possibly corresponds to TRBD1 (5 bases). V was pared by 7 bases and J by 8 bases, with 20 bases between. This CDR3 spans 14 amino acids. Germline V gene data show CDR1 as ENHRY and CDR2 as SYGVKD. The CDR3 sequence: CAITRDAGRGGYTF. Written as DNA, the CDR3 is TGTGCCATCACCCGGGACGCGGGCAGAGGGGGCTACACCTTC.

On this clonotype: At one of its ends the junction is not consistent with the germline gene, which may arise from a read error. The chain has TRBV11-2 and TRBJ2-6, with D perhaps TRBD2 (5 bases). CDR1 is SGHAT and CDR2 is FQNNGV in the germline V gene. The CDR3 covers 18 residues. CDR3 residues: CASSSVLEPTSWANVLTF. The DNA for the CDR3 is TGTGCCAGCAGCTCAGTACTAGAGCCGACCTCTTGGGCCAACGTCCTGACTTTC.

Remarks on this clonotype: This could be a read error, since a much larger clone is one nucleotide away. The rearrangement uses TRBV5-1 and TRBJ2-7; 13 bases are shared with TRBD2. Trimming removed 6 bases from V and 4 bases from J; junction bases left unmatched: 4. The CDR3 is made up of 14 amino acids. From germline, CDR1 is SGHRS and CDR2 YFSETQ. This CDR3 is CASTTSGREYEQYF. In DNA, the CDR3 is TGCGCCAGCACCACTAGCGGGAGGGAGTACGAGCAGTACTTC.

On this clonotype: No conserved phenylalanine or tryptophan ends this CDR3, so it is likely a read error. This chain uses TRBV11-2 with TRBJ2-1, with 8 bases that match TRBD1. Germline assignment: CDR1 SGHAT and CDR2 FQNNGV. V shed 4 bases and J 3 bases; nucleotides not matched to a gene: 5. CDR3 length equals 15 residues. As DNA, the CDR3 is TGTGCCAGCAGCTCAGACAGGGGCTACTACAATGAGCAGTTCTCC. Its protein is CASSSDRGYYNEQFS.

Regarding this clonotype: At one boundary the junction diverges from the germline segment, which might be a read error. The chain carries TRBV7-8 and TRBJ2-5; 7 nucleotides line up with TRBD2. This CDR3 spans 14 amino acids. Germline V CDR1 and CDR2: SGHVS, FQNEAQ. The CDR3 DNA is TGTGCCAGCAGCTTCCGGGAGGCACAAGAGACCCAGCACTTC. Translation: CASSFREAQETQHF.

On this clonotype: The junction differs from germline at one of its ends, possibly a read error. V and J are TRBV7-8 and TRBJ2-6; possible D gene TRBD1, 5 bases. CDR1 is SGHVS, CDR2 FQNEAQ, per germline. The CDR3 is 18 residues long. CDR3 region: CASSWVGLDFSGANALTF. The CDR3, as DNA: TGTGCCAGCAGCTGGGTAGGGCTCGACTTTTCTGGGGCCAACGCCCTGACTTTC.

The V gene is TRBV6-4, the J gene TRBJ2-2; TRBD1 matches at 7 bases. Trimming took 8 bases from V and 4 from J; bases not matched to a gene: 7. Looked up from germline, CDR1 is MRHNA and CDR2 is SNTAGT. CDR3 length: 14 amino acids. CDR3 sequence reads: CASGAAGGTGELFF. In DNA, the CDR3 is TGTGCCAGCGGCGCGGCAGGGGGCACCGGGGAGCTGTTTTTT.

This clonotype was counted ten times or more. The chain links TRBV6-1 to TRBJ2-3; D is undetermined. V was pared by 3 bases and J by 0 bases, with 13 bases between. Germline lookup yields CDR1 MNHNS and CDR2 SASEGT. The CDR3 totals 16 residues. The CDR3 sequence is CASSDSEVYSTDTQYF. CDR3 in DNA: TGTGCCAGCAGTGATAGTGAGGTATATAGCACAGATACGCAGTATTTT.

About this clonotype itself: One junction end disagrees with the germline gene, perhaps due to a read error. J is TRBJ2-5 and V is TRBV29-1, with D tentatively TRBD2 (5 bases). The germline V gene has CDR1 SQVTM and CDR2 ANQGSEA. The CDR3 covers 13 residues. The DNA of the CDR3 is TGCAGGGTTGACGAGGGTACGGGTGAGACCCAGTACTTC. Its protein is CRVDEGTGETQYF.

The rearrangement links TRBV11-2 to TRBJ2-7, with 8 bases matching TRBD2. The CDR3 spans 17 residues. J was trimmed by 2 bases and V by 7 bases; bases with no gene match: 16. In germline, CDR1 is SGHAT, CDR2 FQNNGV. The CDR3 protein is CASKLAFSREVPYEQYF. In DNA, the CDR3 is TGTGCCAGCAAATTAGCTTTCTCGCGGGAGGTTCCCTACGAGCAGTACTTC.

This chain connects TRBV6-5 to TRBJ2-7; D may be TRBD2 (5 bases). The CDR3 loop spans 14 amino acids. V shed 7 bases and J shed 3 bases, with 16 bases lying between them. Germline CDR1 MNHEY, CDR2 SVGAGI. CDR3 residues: CASNSSWANYEQYF. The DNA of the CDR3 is TGTGCCAGCAATTCTAGCTGGGCAAACTACGAGCAGTACTTC.

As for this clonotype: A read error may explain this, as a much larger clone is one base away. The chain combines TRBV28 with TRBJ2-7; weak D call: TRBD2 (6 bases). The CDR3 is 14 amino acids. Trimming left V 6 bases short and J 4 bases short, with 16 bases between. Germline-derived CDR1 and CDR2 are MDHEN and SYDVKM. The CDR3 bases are TGTGCCAGCAGCTCGGGGGACTTACTGTACGAGCAGTACTTC. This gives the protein CASSSGDLLYEQYF.

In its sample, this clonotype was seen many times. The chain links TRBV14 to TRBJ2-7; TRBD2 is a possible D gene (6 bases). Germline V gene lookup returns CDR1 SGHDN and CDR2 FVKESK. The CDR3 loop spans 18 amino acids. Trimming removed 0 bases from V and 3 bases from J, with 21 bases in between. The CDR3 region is CASSQENFWGTSIYEQYF. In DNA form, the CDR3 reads TGTGCCAGCAGCCAAGAGAATTTTTGGGGGACTTCTATCTACGAGCAGTACTTC.

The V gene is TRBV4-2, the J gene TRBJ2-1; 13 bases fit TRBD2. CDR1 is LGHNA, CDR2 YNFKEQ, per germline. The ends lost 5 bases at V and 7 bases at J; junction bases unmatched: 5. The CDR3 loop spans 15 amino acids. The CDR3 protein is CASSSWTSGGNEQFF. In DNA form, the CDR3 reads TGTGCCAGCAGCTCCTGGACTAGCGGGGGAAATGAGCAGTTCTTC.

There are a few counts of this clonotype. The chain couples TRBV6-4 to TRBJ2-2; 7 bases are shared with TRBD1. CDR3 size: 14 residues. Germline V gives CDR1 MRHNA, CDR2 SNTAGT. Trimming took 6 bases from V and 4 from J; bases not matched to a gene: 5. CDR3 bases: TGTGCCAGCAGCGCGGCAGGGGGCACCGGGGAGCTGTTTTTT. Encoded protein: CASSAAGGTGELFF.

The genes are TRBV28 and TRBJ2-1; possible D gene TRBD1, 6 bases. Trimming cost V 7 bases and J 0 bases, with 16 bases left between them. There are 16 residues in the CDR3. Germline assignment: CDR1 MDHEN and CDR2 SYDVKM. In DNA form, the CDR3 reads TGTGCCAGCACCTTAGGGGGTCCTAGCTCCTACAATGAGCAGTTCTTC. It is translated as CASTLGGPSSYNEQFF.

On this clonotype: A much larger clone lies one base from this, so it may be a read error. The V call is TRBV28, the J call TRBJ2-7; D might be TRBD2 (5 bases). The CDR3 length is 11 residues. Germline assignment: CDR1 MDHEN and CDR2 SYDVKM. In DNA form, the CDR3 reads TGTGTCAGCGGCTGGCGAGGCGAGCAGTACTTC. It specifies CVSGWRGEQYF.

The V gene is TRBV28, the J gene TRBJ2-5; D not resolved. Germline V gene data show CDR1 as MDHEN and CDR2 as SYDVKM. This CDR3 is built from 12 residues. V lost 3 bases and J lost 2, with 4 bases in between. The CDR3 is CASSLLQETQYF. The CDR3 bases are TGTGCCAGCAGTTTGCTGCAAGAGACCCAGTACTTC.

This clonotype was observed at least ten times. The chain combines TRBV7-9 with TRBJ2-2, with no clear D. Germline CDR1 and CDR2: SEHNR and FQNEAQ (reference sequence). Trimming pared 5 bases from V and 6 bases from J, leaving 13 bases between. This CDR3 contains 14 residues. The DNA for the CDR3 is TGTGCCAGCAGCCCCGCCCGGGTATCCGGGGAGCTGTTTTTT. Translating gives CASSPARVSGELFF. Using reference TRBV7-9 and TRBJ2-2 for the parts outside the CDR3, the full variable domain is DTGVSQNPRHKITKRGQNVTFRCDPISEHNRLYWYRQTLGQGPEFLTYFQNEAQLEKSRLLSDRFSAERPKGSFSTLEIQRTEQGDSAMYLCASSPARVSGELFFGEGSRLTVL.